The clone carrying this TCR beta chain appeared many times. Antigen: not known. The sample originates from a study of molecular identifiers for immune sequencing clone quantification. The CDR3 is 14 residues long. Germline CDR1 reads SQVTM; CDR2 reads ANQGSEA. V dropped 4 bases and J dropped 3; count of bases not matched to a gene: 4. TCRdb re-called the PCR reads with MiXCR, one entry per CDR3 protein. The sample gives over 600,000 distinct CDR3 sequences, roughly 21% of which show up once; roughly 0.9% is in the top ten. Points from the study as a whole: Clones above 20 RNA copies contained over 98% of effector molecules but under 1% of naive ones.

The sequence came from a human donor in good health. Some libraries in this study had Jurkat cell RNA spiked in. The chain couples TRBV29-1 to TRBJ2-3, with 10 bases identical to TRBD1. What was sequenced was naive CD8+ T cells from blood, with Jurkat cell RNA spiked in. Subset reported: FACS-sorted CD8+CD4-CCR7+CD45RA+ naive T cells. This CDR3 reads CSVARQGATDTQYF. The CDR3 coding sequence is TGCAGCGTTGCTAGACAGGGGGCTACAGATACGCAGTATTTT.